The 29 T cell receptor beta chains reported below all come from one sample, sequenced in a study of beta chain features in type 1 diabetes. Notes on the study in general: In all four CD4+ subsets, TCRB CDR3 length was significantly, moderately reduced in type 1 diabetes.

No antigens are known for them. What was sequenced were expressed TCRB transcripts, since all of the isolated RNA had been reverse transcribed. Generated by immunoSEQ multiplex PCR, the TCRdb table keeps only in-frame clones and is missing some. The data show some 700,000 clones, roughly 13% seen once. The source material was naive CD4+ T cells from blood. Every receptor here comes from a man between 18 and 29 years old with type 1 diabetes.

The chain carries TRBV19 and TRBJ2-2, with D uncertain. Trimming shortened V by 9 bases and J by 9 bases, and 11 bases separated the two germline ends. Germline V gene lookup returns CDR1 LNHDA and CDR2 SQIVND (reference sequence). The CDR3 sequence is 11 residues long. CDR3 protein: CASRNVRELFF. The CDR3 DNA sequence: TGTGCCAGCAGGAACGTACGGGAGCTGTTTTTT.

The table lists this clone with a few counts. This chain connects TRBV15 to TRBJ2-5; 7 positions agree with TRBD2. Germline CDR1 LNHNV, CDR2 YYDKDF (reference sequence). The length of the CDR3 is 17 residues. The V segment lost 1 base and the J segment 2 bases; nucleotides outside the gene matches: 10. Written as DNA, the CDR3 is TGTGCCACCAGCAGAGGAGGAGGCCCCGGGGGGCAAGAGACCCAGTACTTC. As protein: CATSRGGGPGGQETQYF.

DNA of the CDR3: TGTGCCAGCAGCTTTCCGGACTCTGGAAACACCATATATTTT. Its translation: CASSFPDSGNTIYF. This chain links TRBV7-9 with TRBJ1-3; no reliable D call. The CDR3 sequence is 14 residues long. CDR1 SEHNR and CDR2 FQNEAQ come from the germline V gene (reference sequence). The V end was cut by 3 bases, the J end by 0 bases, with 6 bases between. Full variable domain (remainder filled in from reference TRBV7-9 and TRBJ1-3): DTGVSQNPRHKITKRGQNVTFRCDPISEHNRLYWYRQTLGQGPEFLTYFQNEAQLEKSRLLSDRFSAERPKGSFSTLEIQRTEQGDSAMYLCASSFPDSGNTIYFGEGSWLTVV.

The gene calls are TRBV28 and TRBJ1-1, with 8 bases lining up with TRBD1. Germline values: CDR1 MDHEN, CDR2 SYDVKM. V trimming: 6 bases; J trimming: 4 bases; junction bases outside the gene matches: 10. The CDR3 spans 15 residues. The CDR3 sequence: CASRLLGQAGTEAFF. The CDR3 region has the DNA TGTGCCAGCAGACTGCTGGGACAGGCGGGCACTGAAGCTTTCTTT.

The V gene is TRBV9, the J gene TRBJ2-1; D ambiguous. This CDR3 region has 14 residues. CDR1 is SGDLS and CDR2 is YYNGEE in the germline V gene. Trimming shortened V by 3 bases and J by 0 bases, and 7 bases separated the two germline ends. The CDR3 DNA follows: TGTGCCAGCAGCGCCCAACCCTCCTACAATGAGCAGTTCTTC. It translates to CASSAQPSYNEQFF.

The chain employs TRBV13 and TRBJ1-2; D unclear. Germline CDR1 is PRHDT and CDR2 is FYEKMQ (reference sequence). Trimming removed 1 base from V and 4 bases from J, with 10 bases in between. CDR3 size: 14 residues. CDR3: CASSLAQSLYGYTF. DNA for the CDR3: TGTGCCAGCAGCTTAGCTCAGAGTCTCTATGGCTACACCTTC. The full variable domain, rest sourced from reference TRBV13 and TRBJ1-2, is AAGVIQSPRHLIKEKRETATLKCYPIPRHDTVYWYQQGPGQDPQFLISFYEKMQSDKGSIPDRFSAQQFSDYHSELNMSSLELGDSALYFCASSLAQSLYGYTFGSGTRLTVV.

J is TRBJ2-7 and V is TRBV2; no clear D. Germline-derived CDR1 and CDR2 are SNHLY and FYNNEI. CDR3 length: 14 amino acids. Trimming removed 8 bases from V and 0 bases from J, with 14 bases in between. For the CDR3, the DNA is TGTGCCAGCGGGTCCCCCCCGAGCTCCTACGAGCAGTACTTC. Translating it yields CASGSPPSSYEQYF.

This clone was counted between two and nine times. The chain carries TRBV5-1 and TRBJ2-3; 7 positions agree with TRBD2. The CDR3 is 17 amino acids. V dropped 4 bases and J dropped 0; count of bases not matched to a gene: 11. Germline V gene sequence: CDR1 SGHRS, CDR2 YFSETQ. CDR3 protein: CASSPGAGSTSTDTQYF. CDR3 sequence (DNA): TGCGCCAGCAGCCCGGGAGCGGGATCTACTAGCACAGATACGCAGTATTTT.

This clone was seen more than once but under ten times. This chain's CDR3 is CASSPRGESGETQYF. DNA of the CDR3: TGTGCCAGCTCACCAAGGGGTGAATCTGGTGAGACCCAGTACTTC. The rearrangement uses TRBV18 and TRBJ2-5; a possible D gene is TRBD1 (5 bases). The germline V gene has CDR1 KGHSH and CDR2 LQKENI. V was cut by 2 bases and J by 5 bases, with 15 bases left in between. The CDR3 has 15 residues. Filled out from reference TRBV18 and TRBJ2-5, the complete variable domain reads NAGVMQNPRHLVRRRGQEARLRCSPMKGHSHVYWYRQLPEEGLKFMVYLQKENIIDESGMPKERFSAEFPKEGPSILRIQQVVRGDSAAYFCASSPRGESGETQYFGPGTRLLVL.

The CDR3 loop is CASSEVPGDGYTF. The DNA of the CDR3 is TGTGCCAGCAGTGAAGTACCAGGGGATGGCTACACCTTC. The chain recombines TRBV6-1 with TRBJ1-2; D may be TRBD1 (6 bases). The CDR3 is 13 amino acids. Trimming took 1 base from V and 6 from J, leaving 9 bases between them. Germline lookup yields CDR1 MNHNS and CDR2 SASEGT.

This clone was seen a few times. This rearrangement joins TRBV5-1 to TRBJ2-7; no clear D gene. The ends were cut back, 4 bases at V and 0 bases at J, with 11 bases in the middle. CDR1 and CDR2 (germline): SGHRS, YFSETQ. The CDR3 is 14 residues long. CDR3 nucleotides: TGCGCCAGCAGCCTTGACGGTACCTCCTACGAGCAGTACTTC. Translation: CASSLDGTSYEQYF.

The rearrangement uses TRBV2 and TRBJ2-7; 7 positions agree with TRBD1. CDR3 length: 17 residues. J gave up 1 base and V 6 bases, and 15 bases lay outside the gene matches. Germline CDR1 is SNHLY and CDR2 is FYNNEI. The CDR3 coding sequence is TGTGCCAGCAGGTCGGACAGGTCCCCGAGCCTATCCTACGAGCAGTACTTC. As protein: CASRSDRSPSLSYEQYF.

This clone was observed a handful of times. V and J are TRBV30 and TRBJ2-7; TRBD1 matches 7 bases. Trimming at V came to 1 base and at J to 2 bases, leaving 5 bases not matched to a gene. The CDR3 has 14 amino acids. Germline V gene lookup returns CDR1 GTSNPN and CDR2 SVGIG (reference sequence). The CDR3 sequence: CAWSGQGPPYEQYF. The CDR3 nucleotides are TGTGCCTGGAGTGGACAGGGTCCCCCCTACGAGCAGTACTTC.

The J gene is TRBJ2-3, the V gene TRBV29-1; 10 nucleotides agree with TRBD1. From germline, CDR1 is SQVTM and CDR2 ANQGSEA. The CDR3 loop spans 16 amino acids. V was clipped by 8 bases and J by 6 bases; unmatched bases: 17. CDR3 sequence (DNA): TGCAGCTCACGACAGGGGGCGTTCATTATGGGGGATACGCAGTATTTT. It translates to CSSRQGAFIMGDTQYF.

The rearrangement uses TRBV25-1 and TRBJ2-1, with D possibly being TRBD2 (5 bases). This CDR3 comprises 12 residues. Trimming took 7 bases from V and 3 from J, leaving 7 bases between them. Germline CDR1 is MGHDK and CDR2 is SYGVNS. The CDR3 sequence is CASNEGYNEQFF. Here the CDR3 DNA reads TGTGCCAGCAATGAGGGCTACAATGAGCAGTTCTTC. Combining the CDR3 with reference TRBV25-1 and TRBJ2-1 gives the whole variable domain EADIYQTPRYLVIGTGKKITLECSQTMGHDKMYWYQQDPGMELHLIHYSYGVNSTEKGDLSSESTVSRIRTEHFPLTLESARPSHTSQYLCASNEGYNEQFFGPGTRLTVL.

This chain uses TRBV25-1 with TRBJ2-5; D unresolved. V was trimmed by 1 base and J by 5 bases, leaving 5 bases between them. Germline-derived CDR1 and CDR2 are MGHDK and SYGVNS. The CDR3 runs to 12 residues. The chain's CDR3 is CASSELTETQYF. In DNA, the CDR3 is TGTGCCAGCAGTGAATTGACGGAGACCCAGTACTTC.

The chain uses TRBV13 and TRBJ2-3; 12 nucleotides agree with TRBD2. Germline V CDR1 and CDR2: PRHDT, FYEKMQ (reference sequence). The trim removed 5 bases at V and 1 base at J, leaving 4 bases unmatched. This CDR3 is 16 amino acids long. This chain's CDR3 is CASSTRLAGGTDTQYF. The CDR3 region has the DNA TGTGCCAGCAGCACTCGACTAGCGGGGGGCACAGATACGCAGTATTTT. Drawing the rest from reference TRBV13 and TRBJ2-3, the complete variable domain is AAGVIQSPRHLIKEKRETATLKCYPIPRHDTVYWYQQGPGQDPQFLISFYEKMQSDKGSIPDRFSAQQFSDYHSELNMSSLELGDSALYFCASSTRLAGGTDTQYFGPGTRLTVL.

The chain carries TRBV29-1 and TRBJ1-1; D is perhaps TRBD1 (6 bases). V lost 4 bases to trimming and J lost 5 bases, with 11 bases between them. The CDR3 consists of 12 residues. Germline V gene sequence: CDR1 SQVTM, CDR2 ANQGSEA. CDR3 in amino acids: CSVVVQGTEAFF. CDR3 bases: TGCAGCGTTGTGGTTCAGGGGACTGAAGCTTTCTTT.

The chain is built from TRBV4-1 and TRBJ1-1; 8 bases fit TRBD1. Unmatched junction bases numbered 10, after V lost 2 bases and J lost 5 bases. The CDR3 sequence is 16 residues long. Germline CDR1 and CDR2: MGHRA and YSYEKL. CDR3 region: CASSQSDRTGRTEAFF. The CDR3 DNA sequence: TGCGCCAGCAGCCAAAGCGATCGGACAGGGAGGACTGAAGCTTTCTTT.

The V and J genes are TRBV5-1 and TRBJ2-7, with D possibly TRBD2 on 6 matching bases. The CDR3 loop spans 13 amino acids. Germline V gene data show CDR1 as SGHRS and CDR2 as YFSETQ. Trimming took 3 bases from V and 2 from J, leaving 9 bases between them. The CDR3 reads CASSSREAYEQYF. The CDR3 DNA reads TGCGCCAGCAGCTCTAGGGAGGCCTACGAGCAGTACTTC.

The rearrangement links TRBV7-7 to TRBJ2-5; possibly TRBD1 or TRBD2 for D (6 bases each). The V gene lost 4 bases and the J gene lost 5 bases, with 17 bases spanning the gap. Germline loops: CDR1 SSHAT, CDR2 FNYEAQ (reference sequence). This CDR3 spans 15 amino acids. In nucleotides, the CDR3 is TGTGCCAGCAGCTCACAGGCAGGGGCGGGGGAGACCCAGTACTTC. It translates to CASSSQAGAGETQYF. Using reference TRBV7-7 and TRBJ2-5 for the parts outside the CDR3, the full variable domain is GAGVSQSPRYKVTKRGQDVTLRCDPISSHATLYWYQQALGQGPEFLTYFNYEAQPDKSGLPSDRFSAERPEGSISTLTIQRTEQRDSAMYRCASSSQAGAGETQYFGPGTRLLVL.

V gene TRBV7-9 combines with J gene TRBJ2-5, with D hard to call. The CDR3 is made up of 12 amino acids. In germline, CDR1 is SEHNR, CDR2 FQNEAQ (reference sequence). V was trimmed by 1 base and J by 5 bases, leaving 5 bases between them. As DNA, the CDR3 is TGTGCCAGCAGCTTAGAGGCGGAGACCCAGTACTTC. Its translation: CASSLEAETQYF.

This chain connects TRBV4-1 to TRBJ1-2, with TRBD1 as a possible D gene (5 bases). The V gene's germline CDR1 is MGHRA and CDR2 YSYEKL. This CDR3 region has 15 residues. V lost 0 bases, J lost 1 base, and 9 bases lay in between. CDR3 loop: CASSQDGTGNYGYTF. The DNA of the CDR3 is TGCGCCAGCAGCCAAGACGGGACGGGTAACTATGGCTACACCTTC.

This clone was found a few times. The V gene is TRBV30, the J gene TRBJ1-2; possibly TRBD1 for D (6 bases). The V and J ends lost 8 bases and 2 bases respectively, with 12 bases between them. The CDR3 totals 12 residues. Per germline, CDR1 GTSNPN and CDR2 SVGIG (reference sequence). CDR3: CAGKQGNYGYTF. The CDR3 DNA sequence: TGTGCCGGGAAACAGGGAAACTATGGCTACACCTTC.

This chain links TRBV2 with TRBJ1-2, with a tentative D call TRBD1 (5 bases). This CDR3 spans 14 amino acids. The germline gives CDR1 SNHLY, CDR2 FYNNEI. The V end was cut by 5 bases, the J end by 2 bases, with 12 bases between. CDR3 sequence: CASSPMEGNYGYTF. CDR3 coding DNA: TGTGCCAGCAGTCCTATGGAGGGGAACTATGGCTACACCTTC.

This sequence joins TRBV19 and TRBJ2-1; 8 nucleotides line up with TRBD1. After removal of 8 bases from V and 7 bases from J, the junction contained 10 bases not matched to a gene. The CDR3 is 14 amino acids. Germline lookup yields CDR1 LNHDA and CDR2 SQIVND (reference sequence). The CDR3 sequence: CASHPGQVGNEQFF. CDR3 in DNA: TGTGCCAGTCATCCGGGACAGGTAGGGAATGAGCAGTTCTTC.

This clone was picked up a small number of times. V and J are TRBV7-9 and TRBJ2-3, with a tentative D call TRBD1 (6 bases). Germline V CDR1 and CDR2: SEHNR, FQNEAQ (reference sequence). CDR3 length: 16 residues. V was clipped by 5 bases and J by 2 bases, with 17 bases between them. This chain's CDR3 is CASSPGRDTFTDTQYF. In DNA, the CDR3 is TGTGCCAGCAGCCCAGGCAGGGACACCTTCACAGATACGCAGTATTTT.

This clone was picked up one time. V usage is TRBV2 and J usage is TRBJ1-6, with D possibly TRBD1 on 5 matching bases. This CDR3 has 17 amino acids. Germline V CDR1 and CDR2: SNHLY, FYNNEI. The V end was cut by 3 bases, the J end by 2 bases, with 14 bases between. Here the CDR3 DNA reads TGTGCCAGCAGTGAGGGGTATGAGGGGACCTATAATTCACCCCTCCACTTT. This translates into CASSEGYEGTYNSPLHF.

This clone was counted only a few times. V and J are TRBV28 and TRBJ1-2; 7 bases fit TRBD1. CDR1 and CDR2 (germline): MDHEN, SYDVKM. J lost 4 bases, V lost 2 bases, and 10 bases had no gene match. The CDR3 totals 16 residues. CDR3: CASSLVTGPNSYGYTF. The CDR3 nucleotides read TGTGCCAGCAGTTTAGTGACAGGGCCGAATTCCTATGGCTACACCTTC.